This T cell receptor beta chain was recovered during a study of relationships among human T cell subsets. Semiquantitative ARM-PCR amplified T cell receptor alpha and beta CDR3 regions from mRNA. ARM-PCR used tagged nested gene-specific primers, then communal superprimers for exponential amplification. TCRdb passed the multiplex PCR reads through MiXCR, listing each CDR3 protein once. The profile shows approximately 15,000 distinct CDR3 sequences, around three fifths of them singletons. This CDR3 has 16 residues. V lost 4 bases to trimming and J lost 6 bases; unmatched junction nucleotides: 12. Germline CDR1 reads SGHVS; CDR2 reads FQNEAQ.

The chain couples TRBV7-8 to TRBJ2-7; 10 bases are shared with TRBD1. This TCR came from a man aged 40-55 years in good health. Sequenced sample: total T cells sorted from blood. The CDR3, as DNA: TGTGCCAGCAGCTCACTAAGGGACAGGGGTCGCTCCGAGCAGTACTTC. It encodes CASSSLRDRGRSEQYF.